This T cell receptor (beta chain) was recovered during a study of Ad26.COV2.S vaccination and SARS-CoV-2 variants. Broader study findings: Vaccinees showed greater spike-specific TCR breadth than placebo recipients. Following vaccination, spike-specific CD8+ and CD4+ T cell responses reportedly exhibited substantial breadth.

Looked up from germline, CDR1 is LNHDA and CDR2 is SQIVND (reference sequence). The CDR3 is 14 amino acids. The V and J ends lost 2 bases and 0 bases respectively, with 4 bases between them. Clones were sequenced by immunoSEQ multiplex PCR, and TCRdb holds only the in-frame ones, with some missing. The sample carries 150,000 to 200,000 clones, around 88% recorded once. With respect to this clone: Its specificity is unknown.

The sequenced sample was peripheral blood, obtained after recovery from COVID-19. The chain uses TRBV19 and TRBJ2-2; no reliable D call. This TCR was recovered from a human donor who had recovered from COVID-19. The CDR3 loop is CASSIFSNTGELFF. CDR3 sequence (DNA): TGTGCCAGTAGTATATTTTCGAACACCGGGGAGCTGTTTTTT.